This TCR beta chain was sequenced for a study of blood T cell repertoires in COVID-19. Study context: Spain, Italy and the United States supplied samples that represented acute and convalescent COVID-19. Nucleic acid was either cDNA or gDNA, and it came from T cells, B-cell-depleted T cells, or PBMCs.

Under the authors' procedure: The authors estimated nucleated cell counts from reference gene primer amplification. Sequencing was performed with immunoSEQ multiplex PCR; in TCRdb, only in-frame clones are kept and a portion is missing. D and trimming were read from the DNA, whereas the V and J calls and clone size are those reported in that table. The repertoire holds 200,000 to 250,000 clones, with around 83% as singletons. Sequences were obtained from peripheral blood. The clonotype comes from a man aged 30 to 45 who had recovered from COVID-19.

Written as DNA, the CDR3 is TGTGCCAGCAGAGCGGGCGTCGGGGTCGGCAACTATGGCTACACCTTC. This gives the protein CASRAGVGVGNYGYTF. The chain uses TRBV27 and TRBJ1-2; no clear D gene. V lost 6 bases and J lost 2, with 19 bases in between. Germline loops: CDR1 MNHEY, CDR2 SMNVEV (reference sequence). The CDR3 sequence is 16 residues long.